This T cell receptor (beta chain) was profiled in a study of shared clonotypes between healthy human individuals. The study, taken as a whole, reports: Rarefaction curves obtained for sorted subsets showed sequencing incomplete despite large depth. For naive CD4 cells, around 5.1% of clonotypes were shared across a handful of donors.

TCRdb's copy holds only in-frame clones and misses some; the assay was immunoSEQ multiplex PCR. The sample records about 1.1 million clones, around 78% being singletons. The length of the CDR3 is 13 residues. Germline lookup yields CDR1 MGHDK and CDR2 SYGVNS. Regarding this clone: Its specificity is unknown. A read error may account for a junction end that differs from germline.

This clonotype was obtained from a man younger than 35 in good health. Some clones in this sample may be carry-over from other donors' samples. Sequenced: memory CD4+ T cells from PBMCs. The subset is: CD45RA-negative fraction. V usage is TRBV25-1 and J usage is TRBJ2-7; D is unclear. The CDR3 loop reads CWLWAVSSYEQYF. DNA of the CDR3: TGCTGGCTTTGGGCAGTCAGCTCCTACGAGCAGTACTTC.